This T cell receptor beta chain was captured by sequencing in a study of T-cell reconstitution after alpha-beta-depleted transplantation in children. Unique molecular identifiers were incorporated during preparation of the TCRbeta library. TCRdb reanalysed the PCR reads using MiXCR and keeps one entry per CDR3 protein. Seen here are approximately 500,000 distinct CDR3 sequences, about 11% observed once, and the top ten hold around 2%. This CDR3 spans 11 amino acids. V was shortened by 3 bases and J by 9 bases, with 9 bases between the two germline ends. Germline V gene lookup returns CDR1 GTSNPN and CDR2 SVGIG (reference sequence).

This clonotype was obtained from a child aged 2 to 10 with inherited bone marrow failure, due to receive a stem cell transplant. This sample comprised PBMCs, obtained before TCRalphabeta/CD19-depleted stem cell transplant. The genes are TRBV30 and TRBJ2-1; perhaps TRBD1 as D (5 bases). Here the CDR3 DNA reads TGTGCCTGGAGCGCAGGGATTGAGCAGTTCTTC. It translates to CAWSAGIEQFF.